This T cell receptor beta chain was recovered during a study of blood T cell repertoires in COVID-19. About the study: Italy, Spain and the United States were the sources of the convalescent and acute COVID-19 samples. T cells, B-cell-depleted T cells, or PBMCs supplied cDNA or gDNA.

Original handling: Estimation of nucleated cell counts was performed using reference gene primer amplification. Assay: immunoSEQ multiplex PCR; the TCRdb copy retains only in-frame clones and omits some. That table is the source of V, J and clone size, and D and trimming were worked out from the DNA. The sample includes about 310,000 clones, around nine tenths of them seen just once. The CDR3 length is 16 residues. V was pared by 2 bases and J by 2 bases, with 6 bases of the junction left unmatched. The germline V gene has CDR1 SGDLS and CDR2 YYNGEE. This clone was seen many times. The source of this sequence is a man between 65 and 80 years old with acute or convalescent COVID-19. This rearrangement joins TRBV9 to TRBJ2-2; the match to TRBD1 covers 7 bases. Input material: peripheral blood. CDR3 region: CASSVDREYNTGELFF. CDR3 in DNA: TGTGCCAGCAGCGTCGACAGGGAGTATAACACCGGGGAGCTGTTTTTT. The full variable domain, with the rest looked up from reference TRBV9 and TRBJ2-2, is DSGVTQTPKHLITATGQRVTLRCSPRSGDLSVYWYQQSLDQGLQFLIQYYNGEERAKGNILERFSAQQFPDLHSELNLSSLELGDSALYFCASSVDREYNTGELFFGEGSRLTVL.